The sequence of this TCR beta chain was determined in a study of shared clonotypes between healthy human individuals. The repertoire was sequenced with immunoSEQ multiplex PCR; TCRdb's copy has only in-frame clones and lacks some. Of a few million clones in the sample, 92% were seen once. This CDR3 comprises 13 residues. V dropped 8 bases and J dropped 1 base, with 13 bases sitting between them. Germline assignment: CDR1 SQVTM and CDR2 ANQGSEA. The clonotype originates from a man in his late teens or twenties in good health. Some clones in this sample may be carry-over from other donors' samples. This chain uses TRBV29-1 with TRBJ2-3, with D unclear. Sequenced input: naive CD4+ T cells from PBMCs. Subset: CD45RA+ positively selected. The chain's CDR3 is CSLKLARTDTQYF. The CDR3 DNA sequence: TGCAGCTTAAAGTTGGCCCGCACAGATACGCAGTATTTT.